One TCR beta chain is described in this entry. Its antigen target is currently unknown. Within one base of it there is no much larger clone, and no base qualities were kept. Libraries were constructed by the immunoSEQ multiplex PCR assay. The multiplex PCR relied on a mix of 60 forward primers for TCR Vbeta segments and 13 reverse primers for TCR Jbeta segments. Amplification of the CDR3 region of rearranged TCR beta genes was performed with a multiplex PCR assay on genomic DNA. On the Illumina HiSeq System, the amplified TCR beta libraries were sequenced as 87-base-pair reads. Processing in the source paper ran as follows. A later analysis counted approximately 76 million unique TCR beta chains across the 666 repertoires, and 10 million to 12 million of these chains were shared by at least two donors. To remove PCR and sequencing errors, raw reads were error-corrected and collapsed into unique sequences using a nearest-neighbor algorithm that merged closely related sequences. V, D and J gene segments were assigned by aligning CDR3 sequences to IMGT reference sequences. Each retained sequence needed at least a six-nucleotide match to both a V gene segment and a J gene segment. Rearrangements were classified as productive when the CDR3 lacked stop codons and remained in frame with V and J, and all other rearrangements were classified as non-productive. Following IMGT convention, CDR3 was defined as the stretch from the second conserved V-encoded cysteine to the conserved J-encoded phenylalanine. The earlier analysis of about 530 of the donors excluded any sequence lacking an unambiguous match to a single V gene segment. An earlier analysis of 500 to 700 of the donors classified V segments as functional when productive rearrangements were above 56.7% and as segregating when the standard deviation between donors was above 5%. To diagnose cytomegalovirus status from the catalog of TCR beta chain sequences, a statistical classification framework was built. V and J gene assignment, in a later analysis, came from comparing TCR nucleotide sequences with IMGT/GENE-DB human TR gene sequences. Using the TCRdist pipeline, a later analysis assigned CDR3 sequences along with most-parsimonious VDJ recombination scenarios. In a later analysis, every TCR beta chain was defined by the combination of its CDR3 amino acid sequence and its V-gene family, and reads without a unique V-gene family were dropped. As a way to deal with suspected cross-contamination and a sequencing artifact, a later analysis dropped 450 to 600 nucleotide sequences that were highly shared and had low generation probability. In a later analysis, a clonal expansion index was calculated for each public chain from normalized within-repertoire ranks of inferred template counts. In a later analysis, generation probabilities were computed using a VDJ recombination model fitted to out-of-frame rearrangements, and the results were checked against IGoR. In a later analysis, TCR-TCR, TCR-HLA and TCR-CMV co-occurrence was scored with hypergeometric tests, and a repertoire-size bias correction was applied to TCR pairs. To estimate false discovery rates, a later analysis permuted the HLA or CMV assignments 20 times. In a later analysis, co-occurring TCRs were grouped with DBSCAN, and TCRdist sequence similarity was added when clustering was performed within HLA-allele-positive subsets. For co-occurrence clustering, repertoires with fewer than 30,000 or more than 120,000 public chains were excluded, along with 5 or 6 repertoires with anomalous nucleotide sharing. In its TCRdb copy, this immuneACCESS table keeps in-frame sequences only and misses some clones. Where compared with another copy, unresolved V genes explain less than half of these, and the others have no known cause. The DNA gave D and trimming, while V, J and clone size come from that table. This sample lists under 200,000 clones; around 88% were detected once. Around 0.85% of the sample lies in the top ten.

The CDR3 numbers 16 residues from cysteine through phenylalanine. Of the read, only the CDR3 DNA is kept; its 48 bases are in frame from base 1. The CDR1 and CDR2 encoded by the germline V gene are MGHDK and SYGVNS. Trimming removed 4 bases from V and 2 bases from J, leaving 14 bases between the germline ends. The data derive from a study of cytomegalovirus exposure and HLA in healthy donors (dated by TCRdb to 2017 to 2019). Some background on the complete study: According to an earlier analysis of a few hundred of the donors, about 170 million T cells yielded 117 million unique TCR beta sequences and approximately 300 Gb of sequence data. An early release that covered about 600 HLA-typed donors contained about 300 gigabases of sequencing data and 80 million or so unique TCR sequences. Of the 350 to 400 genotyped donors, approximately 83% fell in the genetic ancestry cluster associated with self-reported Caucasian donors. The aim of the study was to test whether cataloging public T cell receptors could identify signatures of past pathogen exposure. The study profiled the T cell repertoires of around 700 subjects by immunosequencing and related them to cytomegalovirus serostatus. Along with the roughly 700-subject first cohort, a separate validation cohort of approximately 110 different subjects was used. To predict cytomegalovirus infection status, the study brought together high-throughput TCR immunosequencing, statistical association of individual TCRs with disease status, and machine learning. To study patterns of TCR occurrence, a later analysis re-analyzed previously published TCR beta repertoires from 700 or so donors and added high-resolution HLA genotyping. In the later analysis, no new phenotypic data were used to find candidate immune exposures; instead, reliance was placed on TCR beta sequences and their occurrence across donors. An earlier analysis of 587 of the donors used high-throughput TCR beta sequencing to judge whether each TCR beta V gene segment behaved as functional or pseudogenic. Alongside the repertoire data, information on donor age, sex, ethnicity and CMV serostatus was compiled. A later genetic analysis used genome-wide SNP genotypes for about three fifths of the roughly 700 donors, treating that subset as a discovery cohort. All discovery cohort repertoires had been generated on a single sequencing platform. Both class I and class II loci were covered by HLA typing, at four-digit resolution. The number of donors typed differed by locus, with about 629-630 for A, B, C, DRB1 and DQB1, roughly 520 for DQA1, over 600 for DPA1, and 400 to 490 for DPB1. Several DR-DQ haplotypes were handled as single units for association and clustering because linkage in the cohort was strong. On average, 235,054 unique TCR beta nucleotide sequences were sequenced per donor among a few hundred genotyped donors of the cohort, with roughly 18% of those sequences being non-productive. The full study reports these points: Presence/absence analyses assumed roughly uniform sequencing depth across donors, an assumption that may not hold. According to a later genetic analysis, donors in an Asian-associated ancestry cluster had fewer N-insertions in productive TCRs than the approximately 650-donor mean. While some public TCRs were present in many individuals, most TCR sequences turned up only very rarely across donors. Correlated functional status among segregating V segments might be attributable to linkage disequilibrium, but an unknown experimental factor could not be ruled out. The earlier analysis of almost 600 of the donors excluded roughly 17 rarely observed V segments, including chromosome 9 orphons, because counts were too low. Three of the identified cytomegalovirus-associated TCR beta chains were confirmed in vitro to be specific for cytomegalovirus antigens. The classifier was reported to diagnose cytomegalovirus status with high specificity and sensitivity in both the original and validation cohorts. For the cohort, immune exposure information was limited to CMV serostatus. V-gene and J-gene trimming of TCR beta chains was associated with a missense DCLRE1C variant in a later genetic analysis, and the association was replicated in an independent cohort. Because HLA typing was unavailable for some donors at each locus, only the typed subset was used in association tests. In a later analysis, TCR association rates were found to vary across HLA loci, with the most associated TCRs seen for DRB1 alleles and the fewest for HLA-C alleles. Some IMGT-functional V segments, including TRBV6-2 and TRBV6-3, could not be told apart with the 87-base-pair reads, so those segments were excluded. When HLA alleles, especially DR and DQ, strongly co-occurred, attributing TCR associations to individual alleles was difficult. Only TCR beta chains were sequenced in this cohort, and the absence of alpha or paired-chain data limited detectable features. In an earlier analysis of some 500 of the donors, most TCR beta V segments were observed in productive rearrangements about 87% or about 30% of the time, broadly matching IMGT annotations. In a later analysis, HLA-associated TCR beta chains were found to be more clonally expanded and to have lower generation probabilities than equally common non-associated chains. Specific HLA alleles were associated with over 15,000 TCR beta sequences at a false discovery rate of 0.05 in a later analysis. A further reported finding was that TCR beta sequences accurately predicted the HLA-A and HLA-B alleles for most subjects in the first cohort. A later analysis reported that several top co-occurrence clusters appeared linked to parvovirus B19, influenza, CMV and Epstein-Barr virus. The study gave a list of some 150 TCR beta chains associated with cytomegalovirus. A group of highly shared sequence variants was considered likely to be a technical artifact of the sequencing pipeline. A later analysis found that most CMV-associated TCR beta chains appeared HLA-restricted, with HLA associations seemingly driven largely by CMV exposure. The authors suggested that the approach could potentially be generalized to other disease states and immunological phenotypes.

The cohort comprised some 680 healthy bone marrow donors. Cohort members were all nominally healthy when sampled, although unrecorded immune exposures were likely present. The donor was CMV seronegative and belonged to the group of 320 or so seronegative cohort members. Each donor provided a peripheral blood sample, and peripheral blood mononuclear cells were used for TCR beta sequencing. The Qiagen DNeasy Blood Extraction Kit was used to extract genomic DNA from the blood cell samples. This sequence originates from a woman in her twenties or thirties in good health and CMV-seronegative. Material: PBMCs. The chain links TRBV25-1 with TRBJ1-4, and possibly TRBD1, on 5 matching bases. At the DNA level, the sequence is TGTGCCAGCAGTGGTAGGAAGGGGTCCACTAATGAAAAACTGTTTTTT. Translated, this is CASSGRKGSTNEKLFF. Where the CDR3 stops, the reference TRBV25-1 and TRBJ1-4 genes take over; the full variable domain is EADIYQTPRYLVIGTGKKITLECSQTMGHDKMYWYQQDPGMELHLIHYSYGVNSTEKGDLSSESTVSRIRTEHFPLTLESARPSHTSQYLCASSGRKGSTNEKLFFGSGTQLSVL.